The 26 T cell receptor beta chains below were found in one sample sequenced in a study of regulatory T cells. Primers: 52 TRBV forward and 13 TRBJ reverse. The table came from immunoSEQ multiplex PCR; TCRdb's copy has only in-frame clones and leaves some out. The repertoire includes over 20,000 clones, roughly 93% of them detected once, and 3.5% sits in the top ten. Material: CD8+ T cells sorted from blood. The receptors stem from a child aged 2 to 10 with CD3G deficiency.

The chain is built from TRBV28 and TRBJ2-3, with 7 bases lining up with TRBD2. Germline-derived CDR1 and CDR2 are MDHEN and SYDVKM. The length of the CDR3 is 17 residues. J was trimmed by 0 bases and V by 6 bases; bases with no gene match: 12. This CDR3 reads CASSPWTGGPSTDTQYF. Here the CDR3 DNA reads TGTGCCAGCAGCCCCTGGACGGGGGGACCTAGCACAGATACGCAGTATTTT.

The chain is built from TRBV28 and TRBJ2-1; 9 nucleotides agree with TRBD1. The junction had 9 bases not matched to a gene; V was cut back by 11 bases and J by 4 bases. Germline V gene data show CDR1 as MDHEN and CDR2 as SYDVKM. The CDR3 sequence is 14 residues long. The CDR3 DNA reads as TGTGCCGCCTCCCACAGGGGGCCATACAATGAGCAGTTCTTC. This encodes CAASHRGPYNEQFF. Full variable domain (missing parts from reference TRBV28 and TRBJ2-1): DVKVTQSSRYLVKRTGEKVFLECVQDMDHENMFWYRQDPGLGLRLIYFSYDVKMKEKGDIPEGYSVSREKKERFSLILESASTNQTSMYLCAASHRGPYNEQFFGPGTRLTVL.

This clone came up once. The V call is TRBV28, the J call TRBJ2-7, with D possibly being TRBD2 (6 bases). The CDR3 sequence is 13 residues long. In germline, CDR1 is MDHEN, CDR2 SYDVKM. With 5 bases removed from V and 2 bases from J, the gap between germline ends came to 10 bases. The CDR3 nucleotides read TGTGCCAGCAGTCGGGACTCCCCCTACGAGCAGTACTTC. Translated: CASSRDSPYEQYF.

The rearrangement joins TRBV28 to TRBJ2-1, with D perhaps TRBD2 (5 bases). CDR3 length: 14 residues. V dropped 6 bases and J dropped 10 bases, with 19 bases sitting between them. The germline V gene has CDR1 MDHEN and CDR2 SYDVKM. The CDR3 region has the DNA TGTGCCAGCAGCCTCCTTATTAGCGCAGGAGAGCAGTTCTTC. Its translation is CASSLLISAGEQFF.

V is TRBV28 and J is TRBJ1-4; D gene uncertain. The CDR3 totals 16 residues. V lost 5 bases and J 0 bases, leaving 13 bases between the germline ends. Germline CDR1 and CDR2: MDHEN and SYDVKM. The CDR3 spells CASSHPKETTNEKLFF. In DNA, the CDR3 is TGTGCCAGCAGTCATCCGAAGGAGACAACTAATGAAAAACTGTTTTTT.

This sequence joins TRBV28 and TRBJ2-3; a possible D gene is TRBD2 (5 bases). V was shortened by 4 bases and J by 2 bases, with 10 bases between the two germline ends. The germline V gene has CDR1 MDHEN and CDR2 SYDVKM. This CDR3 is built from 14 residues. The CDR3: CASSSSGPTDTQYF. The CDR3 nucleotides read TGTGCCAGCAGTTCAAGCGGACCCACAGATACGCAGTATTTT. Full variable domain (remainder filled in from reference TRBV28 and TRBJ2-3): DVKVTQSSRYLVKRTGEKVFLECVQDMDHENMFWYRQDPGLGLRLIYFSYDVKMKEKGDIPEGYSVSREKKERFSLILESASTNQTSMYLCASSSSGPTDTQYFGPGTRLTVL.

V is TRBV28 and J is TRBJ1-2; D uncertain. Germline CDR1 is MDHEN and CDR2 is SYDVKM. This CDR3 has 12 residues. V was shortened by 4 bases and J by 4 bases, with 7 bases between the two germline ends. CDR3 amino acids: CASSSQGYGYTF. CDR3 coding DNA: TGTGCCAGCAGTTCCCAAGGCTATGGCTACACCTTC.

The V gene is TRBV28, the J gene TRBJ2-1, with D possibly TRBD2 on 6 matching bases. The CDR3 extends over 13 amino acids. Germline CDR1 is MDHEN and CDR2 is SYDVKM. The V and J ends lost 1 base and 9 bases respectively, with 10 bases between them. Here the CDR3 reads CASSLYRGGEQFF. CDR3 nucleotides: TGTGCCAGCAGTTTATACCGGGGAGGTGAGCAGTTCTTC.

V usage is TRBV7-9 and J usage is TRBJ2-3; TRBD2 matches 10 bases. Trimming took 1 base from V and 6 from J; bases not matched to a gene: 10. The CDR3 has 17 amino acids. The germline V gene encodes CDR1 SEHNR and CDR2 FQNEAQ (reference sequence). CDR3 in DNA: TGTGCCAGCAGCTTAGGCCTCCCTAGCGGGAGAGATGATACGCAGTATTTT. This translates into CASSLGLPSGRDDTQYF.

V and J are TRBV30 and TRBJ2-6; D is possibly TRBD1 or TRBD2 (5 bases each). V shed 7 bases and J shed 0 bases, with 7 bases lying between them. CDR3 size: 13 residues. Per the germline V gene, CDR1 is GTSNPN and CDR2 is SVGIG (reference sequence). The CDR3: CALGTSGANVLTF. In DNA, the CDR3 is TGTGCCTTAGGGACCTCTGGGGCCAACGTCCTGACTTTC.

The gene calls are TRBV7-2 and TRBJ1-1; D may be TRBD1 (6 bases). Trimming left V 1 base short and J 6 bases short, with 18 bases between. Per germline, CDR1 SGHTA and CDR2 FQGNSA. CDR3 length: 16 residues. The CDR3 sequence is CASSLGRWGGNAEAFF. The CDR3 coding sequence is TGTGCCAGCAGCTTAGGTAGATGGGGGGGCAACGCTGAAGCTTTCTTT.

Of note for this clone: Additional DNA sequences in this sample encode the identical CDR3. This rearrangement joins TRBV29-1 to TRBJ2-1, with D uncertain. The ends were cut back, 4 bases at V and 7 bases at J, with 11 bases in the middle. Germline V gene data show CDR1 as SQVTM and CDR2 as ANQGSEA. There are 12 residues in the CDR3. DNA of the CDR3: TGCAGCGTTGTCCCGGGTCCTAATGAGCAGTTCTTC. The encoded protein is CSVVPGPNEQFF.

The rearrangement links TRBV28 to TRBJ2-2; 8 nucleotides align to TRBD1. The V and J ends lost 5 bases and 3 bases, in that order; junction bases with no gene match: 2. In germline, CDR1 is MDHEN, CDR2 SYDVKM. The CDR3 contains 14 residues. For the CDR3, the DNA is TGTGCCAGCAGTGTCAGGGGGCACACCGGGGAGCTGTTTTTT. The encoded protein is CASSVRGHTGELFF.

The chain carries TRBV19 and TRBJ1-5; the D gene is possibly TRBD1 (5 bases). V was shortened by 4 bases and J by 6 bases, with 13 bases between the two germline ends. This CDR3 comprises 14 residues. CDR1 is LNHDA and CDR2 is SQIVND in the germline V gene (reference sequence). The CDR3 DNA is TGTGCCAGTAGTAATTGGGGGGTCTCTCAGCCCCAGCATTTT. Its translation: CASSNWGVSQPQHF.

This clone is a singleton in its sample. The J gene is TRBJ2-3, the V gene TRBV11-3; D unresolved. There are 13 residues in the CDR3. Trimming took 1 base from V and 2 from J, leaving 4 bases between them. The germline V gene encodes CDR1 SGHNT and CDR2 YENEEA. Written as DNA, the CDR3 is TGTGCCAGCAGCTTAGGGACCACAGATACGCAGTATTTT. Protein: CASSLGTTDTQYF.

The rearrangement joins TRBV28 to TRBJ2-7, with a tentative D call TRBD2 (6 bases). V gave up 4 bases and J gave up 1 base, with 11 bases separating them. CDR1 is MDHEN and CDR2 is SYDVKM in the germline V gene. The length of the CDR3 is 14 residues. The CDR3 reads CASSSGTGSYEQYF. The CDR3 bases are TGTGCCAGCAGTTCCGGGACTGGATCCTACGAGCAGTACTTC.

The gene calls are TRBV28 and TRBJ1-1; 9 positions agree with TRBD1. With V trimmed by 3 bases and J by 8 bases, 4 bases remained unmatched. This CDR3 spans 13 amino acids. CDR1 and CDR2 from the germline V gene are MDHEN and SYDVKM. CDR3 sequence reads: CASSFTGGVEAFF. CDR3 nucleotide sequence: TGTGCCAGCAGTTTCACAGGGGGCGTCGAAGCTTTCTTT.

The chain employs TRBV27 and TRBJ1-6; D gene unclear. Trimming left V 0 bases short and J 7 bases short, with 10 bases between. This CDR3 has 15 residues. CDR1 MNHEY and CDR2 SMNVEV come from the germline V gene (reference sequence). DNA of the CDR3: TGTGCCAGCAGTTTATCGGGCAGCTTCAATTCACCCCTCCACTTT. Its translation: CASSLSGSFNSPLHF.

The genes are TRBV11-1 and TRBJ2-7; no firm D call. The V end lost 4 bases, the J end lost 1 base, and 14 bases lay between the germline ends. This CDR3 has 15 amino acids. CDR1 is SGHAT and CDR2 is FQDESV in the germline V gene (reference sequence). The CDR3 DNA reads as TGTGCCAGCAGCTCGCCGAGGTGCACTTCCTACGAGCAGTACTTC. Protein: CASSSPRCTSYEQYF.

V and J are TRBV28 and TRBJ1-4; D may be TRBD1 (6 bases). Trimming left V 6 bases short and J 8 bases short, with 13 bases between. Germline V gives CDR1 MDHEN, CDR2 SYDVKM. CDR3 length: 13 amino acids. CDR3 amino acids: CASRLQGREKLFF. CDR3 in DNA: TGTGCCAGCAGGTTACAGGGTCGCGAAAAACTGTTTTTT.

This chain uses TRBV7-8 with TRBJ2-7; D might be TRBD1 or TRBD2, each matching 5 bases. In germline, CDR1 is SGHVS, CDR2 FQNEAQ. This CDR3 is 13 amino acids long. Trimming took 4 bases from V and 1 from J, leaving 8 bases between them. CDR3: CASSWGPSYEQYF. CDR3 sequence (DNA): TGTGCCAGCAGCTGGGGACCGTCCTACGAGCAGTACTTC.

This clone appeared once. The chain couples TRBV19 to TRBJ2-1; 12 bases line up with TRBD1. The CDR3 has 16 amino acids. Germline CDR1 reads LNHDA; CDR2 reads SQIVND (reference sequence). The V gene end was trimmed by 1 base and the J gene end by 10 bases; junction bases not matched to a gene: 8. The CDR3 loop reads CASSIAGQGALGEQFF. CDR3 nucleotide sequence: TGTGCCAGTAGTATAGCGGGACAGGGGGCGCTGGGGGAGCAGTTCTTC.

The chain combines TRBV11-2 with TRBJ2-7, with D hard to call. The CDR3 totals 15 residues. The V gene's germline CDR1 is SGHAT and CDR2 FQNNGV. V lost 1 base to trimming and J lost 0 bases, with 10 bases between them. This chain's CDR3 is CASSLAPFSSYEQYF. CDR3 DNA sequence: TGTGCCAGCAGCTTAGCACCGTTCAGCTCCTACGAGCAGTACTTC.

The chain combines TRBV28 with TRBJ2-7; TRBD1 matches at 8 bases. Per the germline V gene, CDR1 is MDHEN and CDR2 is SYDVKM. This CDR3 is built from 14 residues. V shed 4 bases and J 3 bases; nucleotides not matched to a gene: 5. The CDR3: CASSSGQGFYEQYF. For the CDR3, the DNA is TGTGCCAGCAGTTCCGGACAGGGATTCTACGAGCAGTACTTC.

This clone was seen more than once but under ten times. The gene calls are TRBV28 and TRBJ1-1, with D unclear. CDR3 length: 12 amino acids. CDR1 is MDHEN and CDR2 is SYDVKM in the germline V gene. Trimming took off 5 bases at V and 4 bases at J, with 8 bases between the two ends. CDR3 region: CASSPHLTEAFF. In DNA, the CDR3 is TGTGCCAGCAGTCCCCACCTCACTGAAGCTTTCTTT.

CDR3 in DNA: TGTGCCAGCAGTCCGGACAGGGCCGAGCAGTACTTC. This encodes CASSPDRAEQYF. The V call is TRBV6-5, the J call TRBJ2-7; TRBD1 matches at 8 bases. The J segment lost 6 bases and the V segment lost 5 bases, leaving 3 bases of the junction unmatched. The CDR3 runs 12 residues. Germline CDR1 MNHEY, CDR2 SVGAGI.